This TCR beta chain was identified in a study of T cell responses to AZD1222 COVID-19 vaccine. Here immunoSEQ multiplex PCR was the method, and the copy in TCRdb shows in-frame clones only, minus some. The sample shows 100,000 to 120,000 clones, about 90% of them seen only once. Study outcomes and limitations: At study baseline, merely a handful of AZD1222 recipients were seropositive. After the peak T cell response, and only then, were repertoires sampled. Spike-specific TCR breadth and depth were elevated following two AZD1222 doses.

V was cut by 5 bases and J by 3 bases, with 16 bases left in between. The CDR3 has 15 residues. Germline V CDR1 and CDR2: SGHAT, FQNNGV. As to this clone: The antigen is unknown.

This receptor was identified in an adult who received the AZD1222 COVID-19 vaccine. The material sequenced was peripheral blood, taken 28 days after the second AZD1222 dose. The chain is built from TRBV11-2 and TRBJ1-2; D may be TRBD1 (5 bases). CDR3 region: CASSHPGTLHYGYTF. The CDR3 region has the DNA TGTGCCAGCAGCCATCCAGGGACCTTACACTATGGCTACACCTTC.